This entry features one T cell receptor (beta chain) sequence. Its antigen is unidentified. 13 Jbeta primers and 60 Vbeta primers were used for the PCR. The assay was immunoSEQ multiplex PCR, and TCRdb's table has in-frame clones only and misses some. The specimen's table records about 210,000 clones. These data originate in a study of cytomegalovirus exposure and HLA in healthy donors. Study outcomes and limitations: Confirmation in vitro established that a few CMV-associated chains were specific for CMV antigens. Solely CMV serostatus was available to characterize immune exposure. Versus the roughly 640-donor mean, an Asian-associated ancestry cluster reportedly showed fewer N-insertions in a later analysis.

V was pared by 3 bases and J by 4 bases, with 15 bases of the junction left unmatched. The germline CDR1 and CDR2 sequences are MGHDK and SYGVNS. CDR3 length: 18 amino acids. The rearrangement uses TRBV25-1 and TRBJ2-7; 10 bases line up with TRBD1. The clonotype originates from a woman aged 25-40 years in good health and CMV-seropositive. The specimen sequenced was PBMCs. The CDR3 region has the DNA TGTGCCAGCAGTGATCCAATCCGTCCCGGGACAGGGGATTACGAGCAGTACTTC. Its protein is CASSDPIRPGTGDYEQYF.